A selection of T cell receptor beta chains follows, all from one sample in a study of blood T cells in healthy people across ages. TCRdb redid the calling of the 5' RACE reads with MiXCR, one entry per CDR3 protein. The data hold 1.5 million or so distinct CDR3 sequences, with 40% to 45% observed a single time. The source material was blood. The receptors derive from a woman in her late teens or twenties in good health. Both conserved end residues are trimmed from each CDR3. Each record gives: CDR3 length, J gene, V gene, D gene, CDR3 protein. D genes are given only for firm matches.

14 TRBJ2-2 TRBV5-1 - ASSLAVPTNTGELF
13 TRBJ2-1 TRBV5-1 - ASSLIPAGSNEQF
11 - TRBV11-1 - ASSLQADNEQY
13 TRBJ2-7 TRBV6-2/TRBV6-3 TRBD1 ASSDRTGSSYEQY
12 TRBJ2-7 TRBV28 - ASTLPGVKAEQY
14 TRBJ1-2 TRBV29-1 TRBD1 SDRDRGLRANYGYT
13 TRBJ2-1 TRBV27 TRBD2 ASSLGRAGSNEQF
10 TRBJ2-1 TRBV29-1 - SVEVQEDEQF
12 - TRBV18 TRBD1 ASSQGTGFLEQY
15 TRBJ1-1 TRBV10-3 TRBD1 AISESLTGGQWTEAF
12 TRBJ2-7 TRBV4-3 - ASSQSAGWYEQY
12 TRBJ2-5 TRBV12-3/TRBV12-4 - ASSSTDSQETQY
13 TRBJ1-1 TRBV20-1 - SARGAEVGDTEAF
15 TRBJ2-1 TRBV11-2 - ANSKTTGGRTVNEQF
12 TRBJ2-3 TRBV29-1 - SAPLRESADTQY
11 TRBJ1-2 TRBV30 - AWSVGRNYGYT
15 - TRBV4-2 - ASSQAAAGPDSYEQY
13 TRBJ1-6 TRBV7-9 - ASSLLTGVNSPLH
12 TRBJ1-4 TRBV3-1 - ASSQLRGEGKLF
16 TRBJ1-2 TRBV27 TRBD1 ASSLSKAGGSQVYGYT
12 TRBJ2-1 TRBV12-3/TRBV12-4 TRBD2 ASRGTSGGAPQF
15 TRBJ2-1 TRBV7-6 TRBD2 ASSLAPSGEVYNEQF
9 TRBJ1-2 TRBV2 - ASSGYSGYT
12 TRBJ2-7 TRBV2 TRBD1 ASNLGTGTETLY
13 TRBJ2-1 TRBV7-2 - ANSLTAGSYNEQF